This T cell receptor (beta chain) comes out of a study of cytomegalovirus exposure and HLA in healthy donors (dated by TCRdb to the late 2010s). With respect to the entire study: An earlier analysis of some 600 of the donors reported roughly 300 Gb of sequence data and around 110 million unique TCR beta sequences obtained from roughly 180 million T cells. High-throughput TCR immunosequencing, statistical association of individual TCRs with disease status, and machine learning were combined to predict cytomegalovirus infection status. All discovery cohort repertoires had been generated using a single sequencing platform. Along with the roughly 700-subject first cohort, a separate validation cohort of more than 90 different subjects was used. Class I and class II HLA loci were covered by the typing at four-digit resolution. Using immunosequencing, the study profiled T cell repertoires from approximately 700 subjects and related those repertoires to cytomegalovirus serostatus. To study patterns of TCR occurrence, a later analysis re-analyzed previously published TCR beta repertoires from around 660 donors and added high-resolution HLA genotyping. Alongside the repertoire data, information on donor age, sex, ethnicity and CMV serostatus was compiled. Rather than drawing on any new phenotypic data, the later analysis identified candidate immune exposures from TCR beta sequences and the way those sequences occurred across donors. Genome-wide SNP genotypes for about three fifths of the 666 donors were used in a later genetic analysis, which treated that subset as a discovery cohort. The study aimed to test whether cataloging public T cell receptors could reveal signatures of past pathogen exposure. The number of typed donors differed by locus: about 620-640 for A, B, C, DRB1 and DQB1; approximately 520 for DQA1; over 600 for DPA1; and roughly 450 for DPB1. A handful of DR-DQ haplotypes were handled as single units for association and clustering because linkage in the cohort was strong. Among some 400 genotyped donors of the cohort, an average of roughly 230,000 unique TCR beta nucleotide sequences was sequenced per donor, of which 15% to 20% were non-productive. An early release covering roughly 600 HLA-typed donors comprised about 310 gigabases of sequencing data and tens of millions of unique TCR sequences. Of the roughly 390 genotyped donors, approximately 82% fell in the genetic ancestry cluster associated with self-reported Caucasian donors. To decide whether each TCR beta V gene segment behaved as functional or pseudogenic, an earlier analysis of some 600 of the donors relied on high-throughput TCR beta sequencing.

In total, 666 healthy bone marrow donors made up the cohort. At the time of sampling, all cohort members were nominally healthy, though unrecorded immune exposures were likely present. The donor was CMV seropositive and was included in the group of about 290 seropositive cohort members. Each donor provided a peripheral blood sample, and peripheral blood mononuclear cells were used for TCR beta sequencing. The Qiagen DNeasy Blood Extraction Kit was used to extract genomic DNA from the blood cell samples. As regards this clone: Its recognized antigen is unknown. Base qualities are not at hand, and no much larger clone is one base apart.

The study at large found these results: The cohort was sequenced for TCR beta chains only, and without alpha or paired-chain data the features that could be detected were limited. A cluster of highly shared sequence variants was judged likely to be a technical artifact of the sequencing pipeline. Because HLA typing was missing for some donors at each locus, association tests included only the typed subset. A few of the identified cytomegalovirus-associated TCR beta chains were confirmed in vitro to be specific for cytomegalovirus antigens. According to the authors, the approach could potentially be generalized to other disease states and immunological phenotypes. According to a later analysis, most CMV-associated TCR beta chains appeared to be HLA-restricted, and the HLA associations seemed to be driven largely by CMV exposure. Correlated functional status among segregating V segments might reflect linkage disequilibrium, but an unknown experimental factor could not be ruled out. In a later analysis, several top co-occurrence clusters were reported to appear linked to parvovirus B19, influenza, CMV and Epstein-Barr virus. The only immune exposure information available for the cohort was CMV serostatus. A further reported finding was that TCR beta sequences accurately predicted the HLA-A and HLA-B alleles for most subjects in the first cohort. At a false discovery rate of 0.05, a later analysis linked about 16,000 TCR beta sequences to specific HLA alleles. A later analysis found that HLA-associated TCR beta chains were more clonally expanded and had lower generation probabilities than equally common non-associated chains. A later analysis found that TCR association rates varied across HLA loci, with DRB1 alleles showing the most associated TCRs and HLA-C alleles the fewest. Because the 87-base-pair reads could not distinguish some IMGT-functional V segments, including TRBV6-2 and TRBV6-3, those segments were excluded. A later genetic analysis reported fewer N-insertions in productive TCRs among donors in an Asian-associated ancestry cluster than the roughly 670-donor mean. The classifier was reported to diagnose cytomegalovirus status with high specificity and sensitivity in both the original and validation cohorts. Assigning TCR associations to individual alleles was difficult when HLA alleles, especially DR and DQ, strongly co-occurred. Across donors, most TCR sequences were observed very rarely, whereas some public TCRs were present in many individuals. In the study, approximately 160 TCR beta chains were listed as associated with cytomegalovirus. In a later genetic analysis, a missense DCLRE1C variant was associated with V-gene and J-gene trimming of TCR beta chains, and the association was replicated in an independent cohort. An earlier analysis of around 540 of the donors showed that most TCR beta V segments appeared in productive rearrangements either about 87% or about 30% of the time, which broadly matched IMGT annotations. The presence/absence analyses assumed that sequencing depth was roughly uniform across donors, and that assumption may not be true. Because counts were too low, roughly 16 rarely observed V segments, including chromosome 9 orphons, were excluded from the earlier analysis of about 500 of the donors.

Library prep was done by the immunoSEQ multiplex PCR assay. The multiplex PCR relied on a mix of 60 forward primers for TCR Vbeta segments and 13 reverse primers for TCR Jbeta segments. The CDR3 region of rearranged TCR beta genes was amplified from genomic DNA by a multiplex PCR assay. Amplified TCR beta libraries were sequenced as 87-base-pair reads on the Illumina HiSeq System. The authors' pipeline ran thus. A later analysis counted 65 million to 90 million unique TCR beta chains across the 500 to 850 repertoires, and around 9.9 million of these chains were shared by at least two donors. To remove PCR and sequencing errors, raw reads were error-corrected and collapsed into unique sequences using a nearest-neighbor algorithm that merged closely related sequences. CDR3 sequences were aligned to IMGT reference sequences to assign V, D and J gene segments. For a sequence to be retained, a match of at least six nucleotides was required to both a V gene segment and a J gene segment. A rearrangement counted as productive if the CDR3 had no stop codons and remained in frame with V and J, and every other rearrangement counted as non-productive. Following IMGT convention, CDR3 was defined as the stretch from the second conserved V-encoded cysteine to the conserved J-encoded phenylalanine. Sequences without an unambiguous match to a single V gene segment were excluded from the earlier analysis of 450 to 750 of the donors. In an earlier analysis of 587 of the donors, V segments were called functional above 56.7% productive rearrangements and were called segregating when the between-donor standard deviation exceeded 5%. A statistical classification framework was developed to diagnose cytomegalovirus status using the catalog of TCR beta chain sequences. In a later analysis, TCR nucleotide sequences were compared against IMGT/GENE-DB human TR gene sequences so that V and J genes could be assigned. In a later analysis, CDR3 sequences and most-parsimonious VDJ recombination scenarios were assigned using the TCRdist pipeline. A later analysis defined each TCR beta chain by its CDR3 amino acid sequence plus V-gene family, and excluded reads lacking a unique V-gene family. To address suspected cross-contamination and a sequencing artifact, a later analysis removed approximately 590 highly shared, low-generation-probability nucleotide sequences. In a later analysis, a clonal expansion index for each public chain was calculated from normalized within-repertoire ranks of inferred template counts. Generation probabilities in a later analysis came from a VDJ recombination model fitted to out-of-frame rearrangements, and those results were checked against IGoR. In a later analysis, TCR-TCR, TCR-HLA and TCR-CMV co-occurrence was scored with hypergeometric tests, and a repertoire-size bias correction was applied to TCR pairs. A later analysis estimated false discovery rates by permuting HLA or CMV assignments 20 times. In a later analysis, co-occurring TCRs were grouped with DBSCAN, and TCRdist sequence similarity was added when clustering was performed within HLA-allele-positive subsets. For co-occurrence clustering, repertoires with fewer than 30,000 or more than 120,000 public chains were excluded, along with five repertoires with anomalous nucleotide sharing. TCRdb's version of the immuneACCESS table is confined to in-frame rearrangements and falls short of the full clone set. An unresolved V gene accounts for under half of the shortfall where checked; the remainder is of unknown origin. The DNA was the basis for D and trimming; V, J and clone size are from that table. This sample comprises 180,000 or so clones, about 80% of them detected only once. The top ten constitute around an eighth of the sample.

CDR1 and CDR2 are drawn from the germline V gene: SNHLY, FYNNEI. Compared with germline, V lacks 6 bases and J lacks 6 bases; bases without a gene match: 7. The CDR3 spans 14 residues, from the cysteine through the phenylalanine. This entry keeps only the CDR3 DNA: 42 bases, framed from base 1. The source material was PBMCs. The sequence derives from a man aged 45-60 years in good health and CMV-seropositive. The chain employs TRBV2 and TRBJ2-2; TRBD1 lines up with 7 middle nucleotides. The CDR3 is CASRRQGSSGELFF. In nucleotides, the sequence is TGTGCCAGCAGGAGACAGGGAAGTTCCGGGGAGCTGTTTTTT.